The table lists the clone carrying this TCR beta chain with many counts. As yet, its antigen is unknown. Germline assignment: CDR1 LGHNA and CDR2 YSLEER. J gave up 6 bases and V 0 bases, and 16 bases lay outside the gene matches. CDR3 length: 19 residues. The data were obtained in a study of T-cell reconstitution after alpha-beta-depleted transplantation in children. Notes on the study in general: Several hundred expanded graft clones reportedly supplied alpha-beta T cells about two months after transplant. Newly made T cells mostly supplied T-cell counts and diversity one year after transplant.

Unique molecular identifiers were incorporated into the prepared TCRbeta library. TCRdb passed the PCR reads through MiXCR, listing each CDR3 protein once. The table includes over 25,000 distinct CDR3 sequences, roughly 6.7% detected once. The receptor was isolated from a child under two years old who had a stem cell transplant for acute myeloid leukemia, so the T cells may come from the graft donor. This specimen was peripheral blood, taken 60 days after TCRalphabeta/CD19-depleted stem cell transplant. The chain links TRBV4-3 to TRBJ2-4; 8 bases map to TRBD2. The chain's CDR3 is CASSQDLNGGAPTGNIQYF. The CDR3, as DNA: TGCGCCAGCAGCCAAGATTTGAACGGGGGGGCGCCGACGGGAAACATTCAGTACTTC.